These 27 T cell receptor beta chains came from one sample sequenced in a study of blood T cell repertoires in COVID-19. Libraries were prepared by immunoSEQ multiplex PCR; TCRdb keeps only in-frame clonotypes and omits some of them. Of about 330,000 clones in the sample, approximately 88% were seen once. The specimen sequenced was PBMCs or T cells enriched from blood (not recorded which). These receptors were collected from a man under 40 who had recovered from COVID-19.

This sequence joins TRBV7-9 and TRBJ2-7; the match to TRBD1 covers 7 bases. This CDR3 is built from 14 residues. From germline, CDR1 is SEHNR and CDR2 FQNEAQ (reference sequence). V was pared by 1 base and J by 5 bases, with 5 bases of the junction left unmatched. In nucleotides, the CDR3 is TGTGCCAGCAGCTTAGTGCAGGGGGACCACGAGCAGTACTTC. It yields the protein CASSLVQGDHEQYF.

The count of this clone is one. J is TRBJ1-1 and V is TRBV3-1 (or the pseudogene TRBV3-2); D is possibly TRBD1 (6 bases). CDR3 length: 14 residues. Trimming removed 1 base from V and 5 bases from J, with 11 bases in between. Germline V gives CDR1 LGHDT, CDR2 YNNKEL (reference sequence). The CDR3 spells CASSQVGGTTEAFF. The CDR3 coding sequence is TGTGCCAGCAGCCAAGTTGGGGGCACGACTGAAGCTTTCTTT.

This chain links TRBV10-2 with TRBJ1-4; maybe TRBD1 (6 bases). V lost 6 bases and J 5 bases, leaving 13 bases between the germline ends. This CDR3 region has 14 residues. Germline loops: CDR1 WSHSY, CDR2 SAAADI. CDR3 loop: CASRGRGANEKLFF. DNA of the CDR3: TGCGCCAGCAGAGGTCGGGGGGCCAATGAAAAACTGTTTTTT.

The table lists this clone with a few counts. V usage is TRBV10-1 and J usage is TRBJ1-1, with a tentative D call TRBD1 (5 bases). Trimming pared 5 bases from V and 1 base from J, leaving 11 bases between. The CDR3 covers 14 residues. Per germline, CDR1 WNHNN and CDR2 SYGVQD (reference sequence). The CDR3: CASSPRQTNTEAFF. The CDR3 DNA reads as TGCGCCAGCAGTCCCCGACAGACGAACACTGAAGCTTTCTTT.

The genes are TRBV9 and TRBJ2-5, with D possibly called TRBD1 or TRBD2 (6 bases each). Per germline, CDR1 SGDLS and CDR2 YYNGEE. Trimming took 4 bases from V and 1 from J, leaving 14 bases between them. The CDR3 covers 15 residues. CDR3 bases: TGTGCCAGCAGCCTAGGGGGAGGCAGCCAAGAGACCCAGTACTTC. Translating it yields CASSLGGGSQETQYF.

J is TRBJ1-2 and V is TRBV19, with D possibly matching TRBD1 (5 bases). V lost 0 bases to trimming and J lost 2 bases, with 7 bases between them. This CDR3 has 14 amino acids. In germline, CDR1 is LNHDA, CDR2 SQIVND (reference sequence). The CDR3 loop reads CASSIDRGNYGYTF. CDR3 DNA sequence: TGTGCCAGTAGTATAGATCGGGGGAACTATGGCTACACCTTC.

CDR3 residues: CASSSLQESSGNTIYF. CDR3 bases: TGTGCCAGCAGCAGCCTACAGGAGAGCTCTGGAAACACCATATATTTT. The chain carries TRBV7-9 and TRBJ1-3, with D perhaps TRBD1 (5 bases). The V end lost 5 bases, the J end lost 0 bases, and 14 bases lay between the germline ends. Germline CDR1 is SEHNR and CDR2 is FQNEAQ (reference sequence). There are 16 residues in the CDR3.

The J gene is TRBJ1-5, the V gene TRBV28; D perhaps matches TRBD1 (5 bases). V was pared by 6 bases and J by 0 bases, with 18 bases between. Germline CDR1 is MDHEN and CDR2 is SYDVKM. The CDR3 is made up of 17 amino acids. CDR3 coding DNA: TGTGCCAGCAGACATCCAGGCGGGGCTTATAGCAATCAGCCCCAGCATTTT. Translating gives CASRHPGGAYSNQPQHF.

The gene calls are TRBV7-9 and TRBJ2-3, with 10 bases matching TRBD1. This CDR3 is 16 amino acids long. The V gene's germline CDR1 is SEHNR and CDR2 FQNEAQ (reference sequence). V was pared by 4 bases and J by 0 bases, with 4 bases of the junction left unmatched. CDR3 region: CASSSGQGGSTDTQYF. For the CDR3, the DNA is TGTGCCAGCAGCTCAGGACAGGGGGGTAGCACAGATACGCAGTATTTT.

CDR3 DNA sequence: TGTGCCAGTAGTGGGGGCCCAAACGGACTGTTTTTT. Translated, it gives CASSGGPNGLFF. The J gene is TRBJ1-4, the V gene TRBV19; a weak D match, TRBD1 (6 bases). Trimming removed 5 bases at V and 13 bases at J, with 14 bases between. Germline V gene sequence: CDR1 LNHDA, CDR2 SQIVND (reference sequence). CDR3 length: 12 amino acids.

Here the CDR3 reads CASSEGSERSPLHF. CDR3 nucleotides: TGCGCCAGCAGTGAAGGCAGCGAGCGTTCACCCCTCCACTTT. This chain links TRBV10-2 with TRBJ1-6; D unclear. In germline, CDR1 is WSHSY, CDR2 SAAADI. The CDR3 totals 14 residues. The ends were cut back, 3 bases at V and 9 bases at J, with 12 bases in the middle.

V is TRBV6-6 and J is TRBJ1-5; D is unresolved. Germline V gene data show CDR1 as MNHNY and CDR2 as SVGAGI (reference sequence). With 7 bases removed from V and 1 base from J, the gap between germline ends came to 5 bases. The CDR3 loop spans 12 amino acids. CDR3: CASKPSNQPQHF. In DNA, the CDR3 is TGTGCCAGCAAGCCAAGCAATCAGCCCCAGCATTTT.

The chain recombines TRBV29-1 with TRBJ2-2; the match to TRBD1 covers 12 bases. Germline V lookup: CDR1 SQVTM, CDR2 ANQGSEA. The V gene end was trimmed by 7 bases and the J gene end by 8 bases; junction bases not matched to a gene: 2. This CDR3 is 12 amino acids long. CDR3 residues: CSGGQGAGELFF. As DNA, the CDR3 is TGCAGCGGGGGACAGGGGGCTGGGGAGCTGTTTTTT.

Here the CDR3 reads CASSFLGAQYF. In nucleotides, the CDR3 is TGTGCCAGCAGCTTCCTAGGGGCCCAGTACTTC. The V call is TRBV3-1 (or the pseudogene TRBV3-2), the J call TRBJ2-5; a possible D gene is TRBD1 (5 bases). V was cut by 5 bases and J by 9 bases, with 10 bases left in between. CDR3 length equals 11 residues. Germline V gene data show CDR1 as LGHDT and CDR2 as YNNKEL (reference sequence).

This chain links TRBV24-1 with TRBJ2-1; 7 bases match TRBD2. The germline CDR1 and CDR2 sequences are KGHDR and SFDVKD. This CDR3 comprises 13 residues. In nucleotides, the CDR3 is TGTGCGTCGGGGGGTAGTGTCTACAATGAGCAGTTCTTC. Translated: CASGGSVYNEQFF.

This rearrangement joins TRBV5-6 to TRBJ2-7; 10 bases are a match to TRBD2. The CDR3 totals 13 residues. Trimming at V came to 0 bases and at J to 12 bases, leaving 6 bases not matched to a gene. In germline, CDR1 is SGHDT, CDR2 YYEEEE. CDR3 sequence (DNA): TGTGCCAGCAGCTTGGTGGCTAGCGGGGGCCTGTACTTC. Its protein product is CASSLVASGGLYF.

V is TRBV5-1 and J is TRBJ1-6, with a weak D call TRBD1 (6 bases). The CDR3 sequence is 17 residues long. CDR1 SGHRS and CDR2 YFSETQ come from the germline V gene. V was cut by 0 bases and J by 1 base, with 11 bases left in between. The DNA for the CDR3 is TGCGCCAGCAGCTTGGCCGTGGGACAATCCTATAATTCACCCCTCCACTTT. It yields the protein CASSLAVGQSYNSPLHF.

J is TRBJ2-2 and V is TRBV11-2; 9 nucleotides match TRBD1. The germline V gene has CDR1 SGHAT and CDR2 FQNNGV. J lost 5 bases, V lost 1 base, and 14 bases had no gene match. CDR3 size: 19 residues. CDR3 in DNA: TGTGCCAGCAGCTTAGGTGTTCGGTGGACAGGGGAAAAAACCGGGGAGCTGTTTTTT. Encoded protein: CASSLGVRWTGEKTGELFF.

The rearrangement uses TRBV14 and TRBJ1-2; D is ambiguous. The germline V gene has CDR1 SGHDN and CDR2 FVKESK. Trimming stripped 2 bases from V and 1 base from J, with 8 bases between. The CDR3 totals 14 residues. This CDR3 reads CASSQFGGNYGYTF. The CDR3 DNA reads TGTGCCAGCAGCCAATTCGGCGGTAACTATGGCTACACCTTC.

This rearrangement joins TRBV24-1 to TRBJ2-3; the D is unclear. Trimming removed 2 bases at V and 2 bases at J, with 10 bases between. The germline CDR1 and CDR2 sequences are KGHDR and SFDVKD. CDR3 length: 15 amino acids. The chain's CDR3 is CATSDSQAYTDTQYF. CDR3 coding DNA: TGTGCCACCAGTGATTCGCAAGCCTACACAGATACGCAGTATTTT.

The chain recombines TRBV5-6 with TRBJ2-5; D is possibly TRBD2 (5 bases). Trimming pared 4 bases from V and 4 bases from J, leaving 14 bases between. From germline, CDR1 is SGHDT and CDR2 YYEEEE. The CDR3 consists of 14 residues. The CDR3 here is CASSPDSTLETQYF. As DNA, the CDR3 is TGTGCCAGCAGCCCGGACTCAACCCTAGAGACCCAGTACTTC.

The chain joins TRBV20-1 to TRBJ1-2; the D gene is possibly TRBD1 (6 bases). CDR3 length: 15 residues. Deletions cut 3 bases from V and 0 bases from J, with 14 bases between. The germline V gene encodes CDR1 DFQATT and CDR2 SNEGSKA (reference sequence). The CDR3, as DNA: TGCAGTGCTAGTGTGGGGACACACACTAACTATGGCTACACCTTC. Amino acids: CSASVGTHTNYGYTF.

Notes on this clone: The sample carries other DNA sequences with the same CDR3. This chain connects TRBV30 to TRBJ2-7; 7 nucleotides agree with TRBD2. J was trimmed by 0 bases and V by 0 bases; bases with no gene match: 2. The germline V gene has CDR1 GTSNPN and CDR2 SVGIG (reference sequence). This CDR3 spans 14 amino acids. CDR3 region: CAWSVGGSSYEQYF. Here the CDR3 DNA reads TGTGCCTGGAGTGTGGGAGGGAGCTCCTACGAGCAGTACTTC.

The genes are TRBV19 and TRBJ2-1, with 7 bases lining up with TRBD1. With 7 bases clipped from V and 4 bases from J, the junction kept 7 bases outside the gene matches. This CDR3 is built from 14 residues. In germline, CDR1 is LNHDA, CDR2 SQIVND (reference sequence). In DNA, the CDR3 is TGTGCCAGTAAAAAGGGGACAGATTACAATGAGCAGTTCTTC. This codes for CASKKGTDYNEQFF. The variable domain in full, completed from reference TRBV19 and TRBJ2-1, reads DGGITQSPKYLFRKEGQNVTLSCEQNLNHDAMYWYRQDPGQGLRLIYYSQIVNDFQKGDIAEGYSVSREKKESFPLTVTSAQKNPTAFYLCASKKGTDYNEQFFGPGTRLTVL.

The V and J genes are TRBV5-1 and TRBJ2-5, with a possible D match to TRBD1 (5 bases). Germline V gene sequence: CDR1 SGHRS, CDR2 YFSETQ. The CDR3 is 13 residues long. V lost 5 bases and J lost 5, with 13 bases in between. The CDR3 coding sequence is TGCGCCAGCAGAGGGGCGTTTCGGGAGACCCAGTACTTC. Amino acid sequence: CASRGAFRETQYF. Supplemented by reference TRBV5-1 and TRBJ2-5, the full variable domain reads KAGVTQTPRYLIKTRGQQVTLSCSPISGHRSVSWYQQTPGQGLQFLFEYFSETQRNKGNFPGRFSGRQFSNSRSEMNVSTLELGDSALYLCASRGAFRETQYFGPGTRLLVL.

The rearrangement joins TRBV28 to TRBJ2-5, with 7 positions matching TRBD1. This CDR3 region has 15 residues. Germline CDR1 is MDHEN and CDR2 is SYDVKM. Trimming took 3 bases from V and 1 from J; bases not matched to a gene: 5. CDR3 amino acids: CASSLWGQTQETQYF. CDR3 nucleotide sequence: TGTGCCAGCAGTTTGTGGGGACAGACCCAAGAGACCCAGTACTTC.

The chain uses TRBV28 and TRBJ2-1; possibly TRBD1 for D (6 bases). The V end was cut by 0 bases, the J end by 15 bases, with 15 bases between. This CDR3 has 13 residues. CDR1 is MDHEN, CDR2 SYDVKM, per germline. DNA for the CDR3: TGTGCCAGCAGTTTATGGGACAGTCAAAGGCGGTTCTTC. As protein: CASSLWDSQRRFF. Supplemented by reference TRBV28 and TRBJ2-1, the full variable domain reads DVKVTQSSRYLVKRTGEKVFLECVQDMDHENMFWYRQDPGLGLRLIYFSYDVKMKEKGDIPEGYSVSREKKERFSLILESASTNQTSMYLCASSLWDSQRRFFGPGTRLTVL.